A selection of T cell receptor beta chains follows, all from one sample in a study of vaccination effects on CD4 cells after COVID-19. No antigen has been identified for these receptors. Measured with immunoSEQ multiplex PCR; TCRdb has only the in-frame clones, and not every one. Altogether 65,000 to 70,000 clones are present, under 80% being singletons, with the ten largest covering around 0.95%. This sample comprised CD4+ T cells from PBMCs cultured with HCoV-OC43 spike peptides, obtained after COVID-19 vaccination. Every receptor here comes from a human donor who received a COVID-19 vaccine. CDR3s include the opening cysteine and the closing phenylalanine or tryptophan. A D gene is named only where the DNA matches it firmly. Part of the rows lack a size; the others show once, few, many or a class for expanded clones.

J gene,clone size,D gene,V gene,CDR3 protein,CDR3 DNA
TRBJ2-2,-,-,TRBV11-1,CASSHRQNTGELFF,TGTGCCAGCAGCCACCGACAGAACACCGGGGAGCTGTTTTTT
TRBJ1-2,-,-,TRBV9,CASSGRVETGAQGYTF,TGTGCCAGCAGCGGCCGGGTTGAGACGGGGGCGCAGGGCTACACCTTC
TRBJ1-4,-,-,TRBV3-1/TRBV3-2,CASSLREKLFF,TGTGCCAGCAGCCTTAGAGAAAAACTGTTTTTT
TRBJ2-2,-,-,TRBV19,CASSVDRFTGELFF,TGTGCCAGTAGTGTCGACCGATTCACCGGGGAGCTGTTTTTT
TRBJ2-3,-,-,TRBV3-1/TRBV3-2,CASSQDRGWPTDTQYF,TGTGCCAGCAGCCAAGATCGGGGGTGGCCGACAGATACGCAGTATTTT
TRBJ2-5,-,TRBD2,TRBV27,CASSYSGGAQETQYF,TGTGCCAGCAGCTATAGCGGGGGGGCTCAAGAGACCCAGTACTTC
TRBJ2-5,-,TRBD2,TRBV14,CASSPPGAGGETQYF,TGTGCCAGCAGCCCGCCGGGCGCGGGGGGAGAGACCCAGTACTTC
TRBJ2-3,-,-,TRBV6-2/TRBV6-3,CASSYGGTDSTDTQYF,TGTGCCAGCAGTTACGGCGGGACGGATAGCACAGATACGCAGTATTTT
TRBJ1-4,-,TRBD1,TRBV7-3,CASSPPGTVLNEKLFF,TGTGCCAGCAGCCCCCCGGGGACAGTATTAAATGAAAAACTGTTTTTT
TRBJ1-2,-,-,TRBV18,CASSPGGNYGYTF,TGTGCCAGCTCACCAGGGGGGAACTATGGCTACACCTTC
TRBJ1-1,-,TRBD1,TRBV6-5,CASSNRDRGRTEAFF,TGTGCCAGCAGTAACCGGGACAGGGGGCGCACTGAAGCTTTCTTT
TRBJ1-3,-,-,TRBV5-4,CASSPAGTSGNTIYF,TGTGCCAGCAGCCCAGCCGGGACCTCTGGAAACACCATATATTTT
TRBJ2-5,once,TRBD2,TRBV7-2,CASSLELAGALSAQYF,TGTGCCAGCAGCTTAGAACTAGCGGGGGCCCTTTCCGCCCAGTACTTC
TRBJ1-3,-,-,TRBV12-5,CASGLVVVSGERSSGNTIYF,TGTGCTAGTGGTTTGGTGGTCGTCTCGGGGGAGAGAAGCTCTGGAAACACCATATATTTT
TRBJ1-2,-,-,TRBV5-1,CASSLVTGPLNYGYTF,TGCGCCAGCAGCTTAGTAACAGGCCCGCTCAACTATGGCTACACCTTC
TRBJ1-5,-,-,TRBV5-1,CASSLAGGNQPQHF,TGCGCCAGCAGCTTGGCAGGGGGCAATCAGCCCCAGCATTTT
TRBJ2-6,-,-,TRBV27,CASSLFQGSSGANVLTF,TGTGCCAGCAGTTTATTTCAGGGCTCCTCTGGGGCCAACGTCCTGACTTTC
TRBJ2-2,-,-,TRBV7-9,CASSRGRGVVNTGELFF,TGTGCCAGCAGCCGAGGTAGGGGAGTCGTGAACACCGGGGAGCTGTTTTTT
TRBJ2-1,-,-,TRBV6-5,CASSITGRSYNEQFF,TGTGCCAGCAGCATCACAGGCCGCTCCTACAATGAGCAGTTCTTC
TRBJ2-2,-,-,TRBV6-5,CASRRGSTGELFF,TGTGCCAGCAGGAGGGGTTCGACGGGGGAGCTGTTTTTT
TRBJ1-5,-,TRBD1,TRBV3-1/TRBV3-2,CASSPNPGQDDSNQPQHF,TGTGCCAGCAGCCCCAATCCGGGACAGGATGATAGCAATCAGCCCCAGCATTTT
TRBJ2-5,-,TRBD1,TRBV5-1,CASSPDRVQETQYF,TGCGCCAGCAGCCCAGACAGGGTCCAAGAGACCCAGTACTTC
TRBJ1-3,few,TRBD1,TRBV27,CARTGGVRNTIYF,TGTGCCAGAACAGGGGGTGTTAGAAACACCATATATTTT
TRBJ2-3,-,TRBD1,TRBV18,CASSRQGTGPDTQYF,TGTGCCAGCTCAAGACAGGGAACAGGCCCCGATACGCAGTATTTT
TRBJ2-5,once,-,TRBV6-5,CATRLDPQGETQYF,TGTGCCACCAGGCTAGATCCCCAGGGAGAGACCCAGTACTTC
TRBJ2-5,once,-,TRBV11-2,CASSFRKFQETQYF,TGTGCCAGCAGCTTCCGAAAGTTCCAAGAGACCCAGTACTTC
TRBJ1-1,-,-,TRBV6-4,CASQNEVGGTEAFF,TGTGCCAGCCAAAACGAAGTGGGGGGCACTGAAGCTTTCTTT
TRBJ1-2,-,-,TRBV20-1,CRLFGDGYTF,TGCAGGTTATTCGGGGATGGCTACACCTTC
TRBJ2-1,-,TRBD2,TRBV10-1,CASSIAGGRNEQFF,TGCGCCAGCAGTATAGCGGGTGGTAGGAATGAGCAGTTCTTC
TRBJ2-3,-,-,TRBV6-2/TRBV6-3,CASSYRGVSADTQYF,TGTGCCAGCAGTTACCGCGGGGTGAGCGCAGATACGCAGTATTTT
TRBJ2-1,few,-,TRBV4-1,CASSHGDRYNEQFF,TGCGCCAGCAGCCATGGCGACAGGTACAATGAGCAGTTCTTC
TRBJ1-4,-,-,TRBV7-8,CASSLGGAGEKLFF,TGTGCCAGCAGCCTCGGGGGGGCTGGTGAAAAACTGTTTTTT
TRBJ2-5,-,TRBD2,TRBV6-5,CASSLAGGLLETQYF,TGTGCCAGCAGTCTAGCGGGGGGGCTTCTAGAGACCCAGTACTTC
TRBJ2-5,-,TRBD2,TRBV3-1/TRBV3-2,CASGGLPPGETQYF,TGTGCCAGCGGGGGACTACCCCCGGGAGAGACCCAGTACTTC
TRBJ2-5,-,-,TRBV3-1/TRBV3-2,CASSQGGTQYF,TGTGCCAGCAGCCAAGGTGGGACCCAGTACTTC
TRBJ2-2,-,TRBD1,TRBV28,CASSLSGQGLTGELFF,TGTGCCAGCAGTTTGTCGGGACAGGGGTTAACCGGGGAGCTGTTTTTT
TRBJ2-3,-,-,TRBV29-1,CSVEGQPGLGTDTQYF,TGCAGCGTTGAAGGGCAACCGGGATTAGGGACAGATACGCAGTATTTT
TRBJ2-1,-,-,TRBV5-1,CASSPRIGAGLKGNEQFF,TGCGCCAGCAGCCCCCGAATTGGGGCGGGGCTTAAGGGGAATGAGCAGTTCTTC
TRBJ2-3,-,-,TRBV5-4,CASSLRTGADTQYF,TGTGCCAGCAGCTTGCGGACGGGTGCAGATACGCAGTATTTT
TRBJ1-3,-,-,TRBV6-1,CASSERPYSGNTIYF,TGTGCCAGCAGTGAAAGGCCTTACTCTGGAAACACCATATATTTT
TRBJ1-2,-,-,TRBV19,CASRSSFSGPKDGYTF,TGTGCCAGTAGAAGTAGCTTCTCAGGGCCGAAAGATGGCTACACCTTC
TRBJ2-2,-,-,TRBV7-2,CASSLAWGTAGELFF,TGTGCCAGCAGCTTAGCCTGGGGGACGGCCGGGGAGCTGTTTTTT
TRBJ2-2,once,-,TRBV6-2/TRBV6-3,CASSRPDSPGELFF,TGTGCCAGCAGCCGCCCGGACTCCCCCGGGGAGCTGTTTTTT
TRBJ1-2,-,-,TRBV4-1,CASSQVDRNYGYTF,TGCGCCAGCAGCCAAGTAGACCGCAACTATGGCTACACCTTC
TRBJ2-5,-,-,TRBV7-2,CASSLDPQGTQYF,TGTGCCAGCAGCCTAGACCCCCAGGGGACCCAGTACTTC
TRBJ2-5,-,-,TRBV24-1,CATSQGGTQYF,TGTGCCACCTCACAAGGGGGGACCCAGTACTTC
TRBJ1-3,once,TRBD1,TRBV6-5,CASSLDRSSGNTIYF,TGTGCCAGCAGCCTGGACAGGAGCTCTGGAAACACCATATATTTT
TRBJ1-5,few,-,TRBV5-8,CASSLLQHSNQPQHF,TGTGCCAGCAGCTTGCTGCAACATAGCAATCAGCCCCAGCATTTT
TRBJ2-2,-,-,TRBV7-3,CASSLLGLNTGELFF,TGTGCCAGCAGCTTATTAGGTCTAAACACCGGGGAGCTGTTTTTT
TRBJ2-5,-,TRBD2,TRBV10-3,CAISDLVAGKETQYF,TGTGCCATCAGTGACTTGGTAGCGGGGAAAGAGACCCAGTACTTC
TRBJ2-4,-,TRBD2,TRBV19,CASSKSGAPSKNIQYF,TGTGCCAGTAGCAAGAGCGGGGCCCCGTCCAAAAACATTCAGTACTTC
TRBJ1-1,-,TRBD1,TRBV3-1/TRBV3-2,CASSQGFGQGTEAFF,TGTGCCAGCAGCCAAGGGTTTGGACAGGGGACTGAAGCTTTCTTT
TRBJ1-2,-,-,TRBV13,CASSSAEQAGYGYTF,TGTGCCAGCAGCTCGGCAGAGCAGGCTGGCTATGGCTACACCTTC
TRBJ1-4,-,-,TRBV4-3,CASSQDRRGRGEKLFF,TGCGCCAGCAGCCAAGATAGGCGGGGGCGGGGTGAAAAACTGTTTTTT
TRBJ2-3,once,TRBD2,TRBV3-1/TRBV3-2,CASSQPGLSSTDTQYF,TGTGCCAGCAGCCAGCCGGGACTATCTAGCACAGATACGCAGTATTTT
TRBJ2-6,once,-,TRBV24-1,CATSGDAGANVLTF,TGTGCCACCAGTGGGGACGCTGGGGCCAACGTCCTGACTTTC
TRBJ2-2,once,-,TRBV27,CATATDSHTGELFF,TGTGCCACCGCGACCGACAGCCACACCGGGGAGCTGTTTTTT